The rows below give T cell receptor beta chains drawn from one sample of a study of radiation and T cells in renal cell carcinoma. Clones were sequenced by immunoSEQ multiplex PCR, and TCRdb holds only the in-frame ones, with some missing. The top ten clones hold around 21% of a sample with 110,000 to 150,000 clones, roughly 85% of them seen once. The sequences come from blood, collected from a patient whose treatment included radiotherapy and nephrectomy. These receptor sequences come from a woman aged 45-65 years with renal cell carcinoma. Both conserved end residues are part of each CDR3. Fields, in order: clone size, J gene, D gene, V gene, CDR3 protein, CDR3 DNA. The D gene is left open where the match is weak. Clone size is shown for a subset of rows, as once, few, many or a class of expanded clone.

clone_size: NA; j_call: TRBJ2-7; d_call: TRBD1; v_call: TRBV7-2; cdr3_aa: CASSPQQGPYEQYF; cdr3_nt: TGTGCCAGCAGCCCGCAACAGGGGCCCTACGAGCAGTACTTC
clone_size: NA; j_call: TRBJ1-4; d_call: NA; v_call: TRBV25-1; cdr3_aa: CASSPIGEKLFF; cdr3_nt: TGTGCCAGCAGTCCTATCGGCGAAAAACTGTTTTTT
clone_size: NA; j_call: TRBJ2-3; d_call: NA; v_call: TRBV4-3; cdr3_aa: CASSQGVASGDTQYF; cdr3_nt: TGCGCCAGCAGCCAAGGGGTGGCCTCGGGGGATACGCAGTATTTT
clone_size: few; j_call: TRBJ2-2; d_call: TRBD2; v_call: TRBV7-2; cdr3_aa: CASSPNPSSGGGTGELFF; cdr3_nt: TGTGCCAGCAGCCCGAACCCCTCTAGCGGGGGGGGGACCGGGGAGCTGTTTTTT
clone_size: NA; j_call: TRBJ2-5; d_call: NA; v_call: TRBV7-2; cdr3_aa: CASSLSRGKETQYF; cdr3_nt: TGTGCCAGCAGCTTATCGAGGGGGAAAGAGACCCAGTACTTC
clone_size: NA; j_call: TRBJ1-2; d_call: TRBD1; v_call: TRBV4-2; cdr3_aa: CASVAGQGAQRGYTF; cdr3_nt: TGTGCCAGCGTAGCGGGACAGGGGGCGCAGCGCGGCTACACCTTC
clone_size: few; j_call: TRBJ1-1; d_call: TRBD1; v_call: TRBV5-1; cdr3_aa: CASSLGQGEAFF; cdr3_nt: TGCGCCAGCAGCCTAGGACAGGGGGAAGCTTTCTTT
clone_size: NA; j_call: TRBJ1-1; d_call: NA; v_call: TRBV30; cdr3_aa: CAWSQGRDTEAFF; cdr3_nt: TGTGCCTGGAGCCAAGGTAGGGACACTGAAGCTTTCTTT
clone_size: NA; j_call: TRBJ1-2; d_call: NA; v_call: TRBV29-1; cdr3_aa: CSFQAAANGYTF; cdr3_nt: TGCAGCTTCCAGGCAGCGGCGAATGGCTACACCTTC
clone_size: NA; j_call: TRBJ1-1; d_call: TRBD1; v_call: TRBV6-4; cdr3_aa: CASSENGQGKAFF; cdr3_nt: TGTGCCAGCAGTGAAAACGGACAGGGCAAAGCTTTCTTT
clone_size: NA; j_call: TRBJ2-5; d_call: NA; v_call: TRBV13; cdr3_aa: CASSLGQGRETQYF; cdr3_nt: TGTGCCAGCAGCTTAGGACAGGGGAGGGAGACCCAGTACTTC
clone_size: NA; j_call: TRBJ2-7; d_call: NA; v_call: TRBV4-2; cdr3_aa: CASSQEGSGPYEQYF; cdr3_nt: TGTGCCAGCAGCCAAGAAGGTTCAGGGCCCTACGAGCAGTACTTC
clone_size: NA; j_call: TRBJ2-7; d_call: NA; v_call: TRBV15; cdr3_aa: CATSRGGDSDEQYF; cdr3_nt: TGTGCCACCAGCAGAGGAGGGGATAGCGACGAGCAGTACTTC
clone_size: NA; j_call: TRBJ2-7; d_call: NA; v_call: TRBV5-1; cdr3_aa: CASSFGGFNEQYF; cdr3_nt: TGCGCCAGCAGCTTCGGGGGCTTCAACGAGCAGTACTTC
clone_size: NA; j_call: TRBJ1-2; d_call: NA; v_call: TRBV10-1; cdr3_aa: CASSEDTLSGYTF; cdr3_nt: TGCGCCAGCAGTGAGGACACCCTGTCGGGCTACACCTTC
clone_size: NA; j_call: TRBJ2-7; d_call: NA; v_call: TRBV11-3; cdr3_aa: CASSLGERAEQYF; cdr3_nt: TGTGCCAGCAGCTTGGGCGAAAGGGCCGAGCAGTACTTC
clone_size: NA; j_call: TRBJ1-3; d_call: NA; v_call: TRBV30; cdr3_aa: CAWTYGGIGNTIYF; cdr3_nt: TGTGCCTGGACCTACGGGGGGATTGGAAACACCATATATTTT
clone_size: NA; j_call: TRBJ2-1; d_call: NA; v_call: TRBV6-1; cdr3_aa: CASAIGAGSYNEQFF; cdr3_nt: TGTGCCAGCGCTATCGGGGCAGGGTCGTACAATGAGCAGTTCTTC
clone_size: NA; j_call: TRBJ2-7; d_call: TRBD1; v_call: TRBV5-1; cdr3_aa: CASSPLTGTGGFEQYF; cdr3_nt: TGCGCCAGCAGCCCGCTGACCGGGACAGGGGGTTTCGAGCAGTACTTC
clone_size: NA; j_call: TRBJ2-5; d_call: TRBD1; v_call: TRBV5-4; cdr3_aa: CASSLDRGWETQYF; cdr3_nt: TGTGCCAGCAGCCTGGACAGGGGTTGGGAGACCCAGTACTTC
clone_size: NA; j_call: TRBJ2-7; d_call: TRBD2; v_call: TRBV11-2; cdr3_aa: CASSLESRGLDEQYF; cdr3_nt: TGTGCCAGCAGCTTAGAGTCACGGGGACTAGACGAGCAGTACTTC
clone_size: NA; j_call: TRBJ2-7; d_call: NA; v_call: TRBV28; cdr3_aa: CASSLMGASYEQYF; cdr3_nt: TGTGCCAGCAGTTTAATGGGGGCTTCCTACGAGCAGTACTTC
clone_size: NA; j_call: TRBJ2-1; d_call: NA; v_call: TRBV7-2; cdr3_aa: CASSLDPGTHNEQFF; cdr3_nt: TGTGCCAGCAGCTTAGACCCCGGGACTCACAATGAGCAGTTCTTC
clone_size: NA; j_call: TRBJ2-5; d_call: NA; v_call: TRBV5-6; cdr3_aa: CASSLGHGETQYF; cdr3_nt: TGTGCCAGCAGCTTGGGCCATGGAGAGACCCAGTACTTC
clone_size: NA; j_call: TRBJ1-3; d_call: NA; v_call: TRBV10-1; cdr3_aa: CASSESGSGNTIYF; cdr3_nt: TGCGCCAGCAGTGAGTCGGGCTCTGGAAACACCATATATTTT
clone_size: NA; j_call: TRBJ2-7; d_call: TRBD2; v_call: TRBV5-1; cdr3_aa: CASSPRPTAGGLQRREQYF; cdr3_nt: TGCGCCAGCAGCCCACGGCCCACAGCGGGGGGCCTACAACGGAGGGAGCAGTACTTC
clone_size: NA; j_call: TRBJ1-5; d_call: NA; v_call: TRBV6-1; cdr3_aa: CASSGQSYSNQPQHF; cdr3_nt: TGTGCCAGCAGTGGACAGTCTTATAGCAATCAGCCCCAGCATTTT
clone_size: few; j_call: TRBJ1-2; d_call: NA; v_call: TRBV5-1; cdr3_aa: CASSLAARVAYGYTF; cdr3_nt: TGCGCCAGCAGCTTGGCTGCTCGGGTGGCCTATGGCTACACCTTC
clone_size: NA; j_call: TRBJ1-5; d_call: NA; v_call: TRBV4-1; cdr3_aa: CASSQDHAGGENQPQHF; cdr3_nt: TGCGCCAGCAGCCAAGATCATGCGGGGGGCGAGAATCAGCCCCAGCATTTT
clone_size: NA; j_call: TRBJ2-7; d_call: NA; v_call: TRBV10-3; cdr3_aa: CAITTLEDEQYF; cdr3_nt: TGTGCCATCACGACGCTCGAGGACGAGCAGTACTTC
clone_size: NA; j_call: TRBJ1-2; d_call: TRBD1; v_call: TRBV6-4; cdr3_aa: CASSDTRTGWRGYTF; cdr3_nt: TGTGCCAGCAGTGACACCCGGACAGGGTGGCGCGGCTACACCTTC
clone_size: NA; j_call: TRBJ1-1; d_call: NA; v_call: TRBV5-4; cdr3_aa: CASSKPGSGTEAFF; cdr3_nt: TGTGCCAGCAGCAAGCCAGGGTCGGGGACTGAAGCTTTCTTT
clone_size: NA; j_call: TRBJ1-4; d_call: NA; v_call: TRBV25-1; cdr3_aa: CASSELGATNEKLFF; cdr3_nt: TGTGCCAGCAGTGAACTCGGTGCAACTAATGAAAAACTGTTTTTT
clone_size: NA; j_call: TRBJ2-1; d_call: TRBD2; v_call: TRBV10-3; cdr3_aa: CAIVDERGGGNEQFF; cdr3_nt: TGTGCCATCGTTGACGAGCGGGGGGGAGGGAATGAGCAGTTCTTC
clone_size: NA; j_call: TRBJ2-3; d_call: NA; v_call: TRBV5-1; cdr3_aa: CASKGEDTQYF; cdr3_nt: TGCGCCAGCAAGGGGGAAGATACGCAGTATTTT
clone_size: NA; j_call: TRBJ1-4; d_call: NA; v_call: TRBV2; cdr3_aa: CASKRLSYTTNEKLFF; cdr3_nt: TGTGCCAGCAAACGACTCTCGTATACAACTAATGAAAAACTGTTTTTT
clone_size: NA; j_call: TRBJ1-2; d_call: TRBD1; v_call: TRBV25-1; cdr3_aa: CASMGQGFLSYGYTF; cdr3_nt: TGTGCCAGCATGGGACAGGGATTCCTCTCCTATGGCTACACCTTC
clone_size: NA; j_call: TRBJ1-1; d_call: NA; v_call: TRBV4-3; cdr3_aa: CASSPSIGMNTEAFF; cdr3_nt: TGCGCCAGCAGCCCCTCGATAGGAATGAACACTGAAGCTTTCTTT
clone_size: NA; j_call: TRBJ2-5; d_call: TRBD1; v_call: TRBV6-5; cdr3_aa: CASSYSGTVQETQYF; cdr3_nt: TGTGCCAGCAGTTACTCAGGGACAGTCCAAGAGACCCAGTACTTC
clone_size: NA; j_call: TRBJ2-1; d_call: TRBD2; v_call: TRBV7-8; cdr3_aa: CASSLVASGFVSSYNEQFF; cdr3_nt: TGTGCCAGCAGCTTAGTGGCTAGCGGGTTTGTCAGCTCCTACAATGAGCAGTTCTTC
clone_size: once; j_call: TRBJ2-7; d_call: NA; v_call: TRBV20-1; cdr3_aa: CSARGGQEQYF; cdr3_nt: TGCAGTGCTAGAGGGGGACAAGAGCAGTACTTC
clone_size: NA; j_call: TRBJ1-2; d_call: NA; v_call: TRBV14; cdr3_aa: CASSPSRGADGTF; cdr3_nt: TGTGCCAGCAGCCCGTCCCGCGGGGCGGATGGCACCTTC